Below, 5 T cell receptor beta chains from the same sample are listed, as sequenced in a study of cytomegalovirus exposure and HLA in healthy donors. PCR involved 60 Vbeta and 13 Jbeta primers. Data came from immunoSEQ multiplex PCR; TCRdb stores just in-frame clones and leaves some out. The data show roughly 140,000 clones, roughly three quarters seen once. Sequenced: PBMCs. Receptors originate from a female donor in good health and CMV-seronegative.

The rearrangement joins TRBV10-3 to TRBJ2-7; 10 positions agree with TRBD1. The CDR3 spans 14 residues. V was clipped by 10 bases and J by 2 bases; unmatched bases: 8. Germline loops: CDR1 ENHRY, CDR2 SYGVKD. The CDR3 DNA sequence: TGTGCCACCTGGGACAGGGGCGGGCCCTACGAGCAGTACTTC. This codes for CATWDRGGPYEQYF.

The J gene is TRBJ2-2, the V gene TRBV30, with D maybe TRBD2 (5 bases). The V and J ends lost 3 bases and 5 bases respectively, with 10 bases between them. The germline CDR1 and CDR2 sequences are GTSNPN and SVGIG (reference sequence). The CDR3 is 13 amino acids. This chain's CDR3 is CAWSETRTGELFF. The CDR3 DNA sequence: TGTGCCTGGAGCGAAACTAGAACCGGGGAGCTGTTTTTT.

This clone was seen more than once but under ten times. The chain has TRBV5-8 and TRBJ1-1; D call uncertain. The germline V gene encodes CDR1 SGHTS and CDR2 YDEGEE. Trimming cost V 2 bases and J 6 bases, with 20 bases left between them. The CDR3 loop spans 16 amino acids. The CDR3 sequence is CASSFRRESASPEAFF. DNA of the CDR3: TGTGCCAGCAGCTTTCGTCGGGAGTCAGCCTCCCCTGAAGCTTTCTTT.

V is TRBV2 and J is TRBJ1-2; TRBD1 agrees at 7 bases. The CDR3 runs 15 residues. Germline-derived CDR1 and CDR2 are SNHLY and FYNNEI. V was pared by 0 bases and J by 6 bases, with 7 bases of the junction left unmatched. The CDR3 sequence is CASSEARGQANGYTF. The CDR3, as DNA: TGTGCCAGCAGTGAAGCTAGGGGGCAGGCGAATGGCTACACCTTC.

J is TRBJ2-5 and V is TRBV11-2; tentative D call: TRBD1 (6 bases). The CDR3 contains 15 residues. CDR1 is SGHAT, CDR2 FQNNGV, per germline. V gave up 1 base and J gave up 5 bases, with 14 bases separating them. The CDR3 nucleotides read TGTGCCAGCAGCTTAGGAGGGGGTGATTATGAGACCCAGTACTTC. Residues: CASSLGGGDYETQYF.